This record concerns one TCR beta chain sequence. In this sample, this clone turned up a few times. No antigen is known for it. No base quality values were provided; no much bigger clone lies one nucleotide off. Each collaborating institution followed its own protocols to collect whole blood in K2EDTA tubes. For TCRbeta analysis, collaborators shipped samples in one of three forms: frozen whole blood, isolated PBMCs, or DNA extracted from either of those sample types. CDR1 and CDR2 (SGHRS, YFSETQ) derive from the germline V gene. Counted from cysteine to phenylalanine, this CDR3 has 12 amino acids. Here the CDR3 DNA is all that survives: 36 bases in frame from base 1. Germline trimming amounts to 2 bases on V and 7 bases on J, with 1 as the count of junction bases outside the gene matches. TCRbeta CDR3 regions were amplified from genomic DNA using the immunoSEQ Assay, a bias-controlled multiplex PCR. As for the authors' bioinformatics: Within the assay, amplification of reference gene primers was used to estimate how many nucleated cells each sample contained. To quantify the absolute abundance of each unique TCRbeta CDR3 rearrangement, sequence reads were collapsed and filtered. Productive Simpson clonality was computed per sample as the square root of Simpson's diversity index over productive rearrangements. Drawn from immuneACCESS, this table holds only the in-frame rearrangements with V and J called that TCRdb kept. Clones are partly lost; checked studies trace under half to an unresolved V gene and leave the rest unexplained. D and trimming come from the DNA, and the V and J calls and clone size come from that table. The sample table holds 80,000 to 95,000 clones, of which about 87% were seen once. The ten largest account for about 18% of the sample.

The data belong to a study of blood T cell repertoires in COVID-19 (dated by TCRdb to the early 2020s). In the study overall: Samples from collaborators originated in the United States, Italy and Spain and spanned both the acute and convalescent phases of COVID-19. Subjects who had been exposed to COVID-19, were actively infected with it, or had recovered from it provided the deeply sampled blood TCRbeta repertoires that made up the dataset. A freely available public database, intended as a resource for researchers studying the immune response to SARS-CoV-2, is where the repertoires were released. The material from the prospective study consisted of cDNA or gDNA derived from T cells, B-cell-depleted T cells, or PBMCs. A de-identified subject ID, COVID-19 status, age in years and sex were almost always included in the sample metadata. Where available, HLA class I and class II types were taken from metadata supplied by the sample provider and were not determined by assay-based typing. Samples were obtained from the ongoing ImmuneRACE study (first 160 participants) and from 1,000 to 1,500 subjects provided by 6 global collaborators.

Summary of the overall study and its limitations: Clinical and demographic metadata were provided uncurated, with the amount varying by source and participant.

What was sequenced was peripheral blood. Here the chain combines TRBV5-1 and TRBJ1-2; 8 of the junction bases match TRBD1. The receptor comes from a human donor in a cohort sampled during active COVID-19. The nucleotides are TGCGCCAGCAGCTTCGGACAGGGTGGCTACACCTTC. This gives the protein CASSFGQGGYTF.